The 5 T cell receptor beta chains given below trace back to one sample, sequenced in a study of PD-L1 blockade in urothelial cancer. Profiling relied on immunoSEQ multiplex PCR, and the TCRdb table lists in-frame clones only, not all of them. The sample records fewer than 30,000 clones, approximately 88% being singletons. The sequences come from PBMCs, collected around atezolizumab (anti-PD-L1) treatment. The receptors stem from a man in his 70s with urothelial cancer.

V usage is TRBV29-1 and J usage is TRBJ2-3; D may be TRBD2 (6 bases). Germline V gene sequence: CDR1 SQVTM, CDR2 ANQGSEA. This CDR3 spans 13 amino acids. V lost 3 bases and J 2 bases, leaving 9 bases between the germline ends. This chain's CDR3 is CSVEDYYTDTQYF. In DNA, the CDR3 is TGCAGCGTTGAGGACTACTACACAGATACGCAGTATTTT.

This chain's CDR3 is CASSITVAGNQPQHF. The CDR3 DNA reads TGTGCCAGTAGTATAACAGTGGCAGGCAATCAGCCCCAGCATTTT. The chain carries TRBV19 and TRBJ1-5; the D is unclear. Germline-derived CDR1 and CDR2 are LNHDA and SQIVND (reference sequence). This CDR3 spans 15 amino acids. Between the trimmed V and J ends, which lost 2 bases and 2 bases, there was a span of 10 bases.

The chain joins TRBV28 to TRBJ2-7; TRBD2 matches at 7 bases. Trimming cost V 5 bases and J 1 base; bases outside gene matches: 8. Germline V gene data show CDR1 as MDHEN and CDR2 as SYDVKM. The CDR3 is made up of 15 amino acids. DNA for the CDR3: TGTGCCAGCAGTACCGGGAGGAGGCCGTCCTACGAGCAGTACTTC. Protein product: CASSTGRRPSYEQYF.

The V gene is TRBV28, the J gene TRBJ2-7; TRBD2 matches 11 bases. CDR3 length equals 14 residues. The V segment lost 2 bases and the J segment 4 bases; nucleotides outside the gene matches: 1. Germline CDR1 MDHEN, CDR2 SYDVKM. CDR3 protein: CASSLGTSGYEQYF. The CDR3 region has the DNA TGTGCCAGCAGTTTAGGGACTAGCGGATACGAGCAGTACTTC. The whole variable domain, filled in from reference TRBV28 and TRBJ2-7, reads DVKVTQSSRYLVKRTGEKVFLECVQDMDHENMFWYRQDPGLGLRLIYFSYDVKMKEKGDIPEGYSVSREKKERFSLILESASTNQTSMYLCASSLGTSGYEQYFGPGTRLTVT.

The rearrangement links TRBV5-1 to TRBJ2-2; 8 bases line up with TRBD1. With V trimmed by 5 bases and J by 0 bases, 3 bases remained unmatched. This CDR3 has 15 residues. Germline V gene sequence: CDR1 SGHRS, CDR2 YFSETQ. The CDR3 region is CASSLQGANTGELFF. As DNA, the CDR3 is TGCGCCAGCAGTTTACAGGGGGCGAACACCGGGGAGCTGTTTTTT.